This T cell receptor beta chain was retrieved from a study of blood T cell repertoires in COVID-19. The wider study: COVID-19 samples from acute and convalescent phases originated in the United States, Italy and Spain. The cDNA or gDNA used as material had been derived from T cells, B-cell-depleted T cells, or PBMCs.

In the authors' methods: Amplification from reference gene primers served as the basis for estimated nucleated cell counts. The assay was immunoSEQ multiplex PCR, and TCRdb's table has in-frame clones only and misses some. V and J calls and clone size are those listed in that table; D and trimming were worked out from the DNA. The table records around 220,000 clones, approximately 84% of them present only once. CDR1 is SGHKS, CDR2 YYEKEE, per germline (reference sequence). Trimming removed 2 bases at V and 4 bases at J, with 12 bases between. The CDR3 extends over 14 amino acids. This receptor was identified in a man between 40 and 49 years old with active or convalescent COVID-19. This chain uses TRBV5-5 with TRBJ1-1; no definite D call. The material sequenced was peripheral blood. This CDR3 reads CASSLWREGTEAFF. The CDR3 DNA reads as TGTGCCAGCAGCTTATGGAGGGAAGGCACTGAAGCTTTCTTT.